The following is a TCR beta chain sequence with its context. Study processing details: Amplification of reference gene primers was used by the study to estimate nucleated cell counts. Assay: immunoSEQ multiplex PCR; the TCRdb copy retains only in-frame clones and omits some. Clonal size and the V and J genes are those of that table, whereas D and trimming came from the DNA. The sample lists around 380,000 clones; about 87% were seen once. This record belongs to a study of blood T cell repertoires in COVID-19. Participants were placed into cohorts based on the clinical history they reported. Two consecutive negative NP/OP PCR tests, clearance, or resolved symptoms defined Cohort 3 recovery. The CDR3 totals 18 residues. Germline CDR1 is MGHRA and CDR2 is YSYEKL. J gave up 3 bases and V 1 base, and 14 bases lay outside the gene matches.

The V gene is TRBV4-1, the J gene TRBJ2-5, with 7 bases that match TRBD2. The receptor was derived from a man aged 30 to 45 who had recovered from COVID-19. The specimen was PBMCs or T cells enriched from blood (not recorded which). CDR3 bases: TGCGCCAGCAGCCAAGCCACCCTGGGGGAGGGCATGAAAGAGACCCAGTACTTC. It codes for CASSQATLGEGMKETQYF.